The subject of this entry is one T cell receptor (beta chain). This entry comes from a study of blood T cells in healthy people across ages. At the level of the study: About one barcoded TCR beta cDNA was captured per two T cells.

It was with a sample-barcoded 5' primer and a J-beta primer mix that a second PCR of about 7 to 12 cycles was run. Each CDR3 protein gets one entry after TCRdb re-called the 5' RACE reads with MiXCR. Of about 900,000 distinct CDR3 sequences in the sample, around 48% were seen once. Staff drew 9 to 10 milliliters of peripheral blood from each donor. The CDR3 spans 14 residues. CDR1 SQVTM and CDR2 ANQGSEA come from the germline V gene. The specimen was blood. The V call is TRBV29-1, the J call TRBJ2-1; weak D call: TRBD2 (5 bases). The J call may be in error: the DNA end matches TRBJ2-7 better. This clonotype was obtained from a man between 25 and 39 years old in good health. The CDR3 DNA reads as TGCAGCGTTGACGGGAAGAGCTCCTACAATGAGCAGTACTTC. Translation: CSVDGKSSYNEQYF.